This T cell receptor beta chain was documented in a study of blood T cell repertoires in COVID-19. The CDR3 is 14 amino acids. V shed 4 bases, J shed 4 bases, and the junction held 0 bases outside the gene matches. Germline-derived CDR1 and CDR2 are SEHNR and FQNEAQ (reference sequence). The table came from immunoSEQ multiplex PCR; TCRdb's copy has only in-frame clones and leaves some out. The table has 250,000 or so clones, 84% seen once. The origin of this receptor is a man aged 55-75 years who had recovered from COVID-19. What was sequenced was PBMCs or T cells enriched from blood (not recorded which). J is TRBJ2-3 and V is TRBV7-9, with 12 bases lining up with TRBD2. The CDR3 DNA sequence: TGTGCCAGCAGCTCTAGCGGGGGGGCAGATACGCAGTATTTT. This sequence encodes CASSSSGGADTQYF.